The subject of this entry is one T cell receptor (beta chain). Antigen specificity is unknown. The source of the sample is a study of cytomegalovirus exposure and HLA in healthy donors. Notes on the study in general: Across donors, sequencing depth was assumed by presence/absence analyses to be roughly uniform. Owing to their indistinguishability, certain V segments, notably TRBV6-2 and TRBV6-3, were excluded.

PCR employed 60 Vbeta and 13 Jbeta primers. Data came from immunoSEQ multiplex PCR; TCRdb stores just in-frame clones and leaves some out. Of some 150,000 clones listed, 55% to 80% are singletons. The CDR3 totals 15 residues. CDR1 is SGHDN and CDR2 is FVKESK in the germline V gene. Germline trimming cut 0 bases from V and 8 bases from J; bases unmatched to any gene: 4. Though probably carrying unrecorded immune exposures, donors were nominally healthy at sampling. This clonotype originated in a woman aged 55-69 years in good health and CMV-seropositive. The sample comprised PBMCs. V and J are TRBV14 and TRBJ2-7, with TRBD2 matching 13 bases. The CDR3 here is CASSQDRTSGRKQYF. CDR3 nucleotides: TGTGCCAGCAGCCAAGATAGGACTAGCGGGAGAAAGCAGTACTTC.